This T cell receptor beta chain appears in the sequencing data of a study of Graves' ophthalmopathy and Graves' hyperthyroidism. The CDR3 runs 17 residues. Germline V lookup: CDR1 SQVTM, CDR2 ANQGSEA. The junction had 12 bases not matched to a gene; V was cut back by 8 bases and J by 0 bases. CDR3 regions of TCR beta were amplified from RNA transcripts. A first-round RT-PCR used HTBI primers, followed by a second-round multiplex PCR. Using its own MiXCR run on the multiplex PCR reads, TCRdb lists one record per CDR3 protein. The data contain almost 750,000 distinct CDR3 sequences, approximately 40% of them singletons. The PBMCs were taken from around 9 ml of fresh peripheral blood.

Specimen: peripheral blood. The clonotype originates from an adult man with Graves' ophthalmopathy. This chain uses TRBV29-1 with TRBJ2-6, with 8 bases that match TRBD1. The CDR3 protein is CSQDDRGILSGANVLTF. The CDR3 region has the DNA TGCAGCCAGGACGACAGGGGTATTCTCTCTGGGGCCAACGTCCTGACTTTC.